This T cell receptor beta chain was observed in a study of Ad26.COV2.S vaccination and SARS-CoV-2 variants. Whole-study context: The trial was COV1001 and the donor's arm was Ad26.COV2.S.

This sample's treatment: over 15 received Ad26.COV2.S at low or high dose, single or two shots; 5 received placebo; per-sample allocation not given. The samples date from day 63 after the first vaccine or placebo injection. The germline V gene has CDR1 SGHTA and CDR2 FQGNSA. The V segment lost 3 bases and the J segment 4 bases; nucleotides outside the gene matches: 14. CDR3 length equals 18 residues. Libraries were prepared by immunoSEQ multiplex PCR; TCRdb keeps only in-frame clonotypes and omits some of them. This table holds roughly 300,000 clones, less than 90% found once. This receptor was obtained from a person between 18 and 65 years old who received the Ad26.COV2.S COVID-19 vaccine or a placebo. The specimen was peripheral blood, collected in a trial of Ad26.COV2.S vaccine versus placebo. The chain has TRBV7-2 and TRBJ1-3, with TRBD1 matching over 8 bases. In DNA, the CDR3 is TGTGCCAGCAGCTTTAGATCGACAGGGGTGAAAGAAGGAAACACCATATATTTT. This encodes CASSFRSTGVKEGNTIYF.